The rows below give T cell receptor beta chains drawn from one sample of a study of identical twins. MiXCR was run by TCRdb on the 5' RACE reads, yielding one entry per CDR3 protein. The table has 200,000 to 250,000 distinct CDR3 sequences, 6.5% to 8% seen once. In addition, the sample was reused for a study of T cells expressing NK-cell markers.

The specimen was CD8+ T cells sorted from blood. The origin of the receptors is a woman between 18 and 29 years old in good health. Both conserved end residues are trimmed from each CDR3.

>10|TRBJ1-1|TRBV29-1
SVEVGGWGAF
>12|TRBJ1-4|TRBV12-3/TRBV12-4
ASSATATGEKLF
>13|TRBJ2-2|TRBV6-1
ASSEASGGAGELF
>11|TRBJ2-2|TRBV12-3/TRBV12-4
ASRDRIAGELF
>12|TRBJ1-6|TRBV4-1
ASSQEPGVVPLH
>12|TRBJ1-6|TRBV6-2/TRBV6-3
ASSSQTYNSPLH
>11|TRBJ2-5|TRBV21-1
ASSEAAGETQY
>10|TRBJ2-7|TRBV7-9
ASSRRDYEQY
>13|TRBJ2-7|TRBV11-2
ASSSSSGTAYEQY
>14|TRBJ2-5|TRBV28
ASSLSLLRPQETQY
>10|TRBJ2-7|TRBV7-8
ASSSGGDEQY
>15|TRBJ1-2|TRBV7-8
ASSGGAGGGFHYGYT
>16|TRBJ2-1|TRBV6-5
ASSYSRRPGQTYNEQF
>12|TRBJ1-1|TRBV16
ASSPTTGRDGAF
>13|TRBJ2-3|TRBV7-2
ASSSGSWGTDTQY
>16|TRBJ2-3|TRBV11-2
ASSDTLDTGVGTDTQY
>11|TRBJ1-1|TRBV25-1
ASSEWDEREAF
>11|TRBJ2-2|TRBV7-9
ASPEEGQGELF
>13|TRBJ1-5|TRBV10-2
ASSSGLYSNQPQH
>13|TRBJ1-5|TRBV27
ASSSSGTGTQPQH
>15|TRBJ2-5|TRBV5-5
ASSFVTGRRVQETQY
>13|TRBJ2-4|TRBV7-3
ASSLSGGTKNIQY
>10|TRBJ1-1|TRBV29-1
SVPLGGAEAF
>13|TRBJ2-7|TRBV27
ASSFWTGGAYEQY